These T cell receptor beta chains were read from a single sample in a study of blood T cells in healthy people across ages. TCRdb reanalysed the 5' RACE reads using MiXCR and keeps one entry per CDR3 protein. The repertoire has 850,000 or so distinct CDR3 sequences, about 28% of them found once; the top ten carry roughly a sixth. Source material: blood. All receptors come from a woman aged 80 or over in good health. Each CDR3 is given with its conserved first and last residue. Fields, in order: V gene, CDR3 protein.

TRBV5-1 CASSLAREAQYF
TRBV6-2/TRBV6-3 CASRSTQGLAKNIQYF
TRBV6-5 CASGAGTGIYEQYF
TRBV7-2 CASRNYGGGPGELFF
TRBV20-1 CSALRERGLNTEAFF
TRBV3-1 CASSQQPGELFF
TRBV6-1 CASRPGQGNSGANVLTF
TRBV10-3 CAIRAIADTEAFF
TRBV4-1 CASSRDPGTAQETQYF
TRBV7-2 CASSLSLNTGELFF
TRBV6-2/TRBV6-3 CASSYELGRRDGYTF
TRBV6-5 CASSVGADFGYEQYF
TRBV14 CASSQAGRTVQLYGYTF
TRBV20-1 CSARDKLGTDTQYF
TRBV3-1 CASSQDRGGRWGTQYF
TRBV20-1 CSAIRARAAGTYNEQFF
TRBV5-1 CASSSAGLQETQYF
TRBV7-9 CASSLATGSYNEQFF
TRBV7-6 CASSADSNTEAFF
TRBV5-1 CASSLGTTRSGELFF
TRBV20-1 CSARSSGGATYNEQFF
TRBV12-3/TRBV12-4 CASSGRATFSTDTQYF
TRBV10-3 CAINRDRGYNEQFF
TRBV12-3/TRBV12-4 CASSFLVGGTDTQYF
TRBV5-4 CASRSGQGEYEQYF
TRBV2 CASYPNRARETQYF
TRBV5-5 CASSLAGGSDEQYF
TRBV20-1 CSAHRRGGSEAFF
TRBV7-9 CASSRGGAADTQYF
TRBV2 CASSEAGTGTDTQYF
TRBV6-2/TRBV6-3 CASSEGWDTQYF
TRBV20-1 CSARNPGYGYTF
TRBV6-2/TRBV6-3 CTSRQTGTYNQPQHF
TRBV27 CASSRPGVGSYEQYF
TRBV6-2/TRBV6-3 CASSRDSTSKKFF
TRBV6-6 CASGGRLEGEQYF
TRBV7-8 CASSSDRGRGGEQFF
TRBV6-1 CASRTGEYYGYTF
TRBV7-2 CASSPTHGPGGTEAFF
TRBV20-1 CSSLGTSLTNTEAFF
TRBV29-1 CSVYDSGGYTF
TRBV30 CAWKDKPINEQFF
TRBV7-2 CASSLANYGPNYNSPLHF
TRBV5-1 CASSLGSGPDTQYF
TRBV15 CATSRDLSPNEQFF
TRBV4-3 CASSQVGRGGGYTF